One T cell receptor beta chain is described in this entry. This entry is derived from a study of cytomegalovirus exposure and HLA in healthy donors. Use of 60 Vbeta and 13 Jbeta primers characterized the PCR. TCRdb's table, derived via immunoSEQ multiplex PCR, lists solely in-frame clones and lacks some. This table holds 210,000 or so clones, about 85% found once. V lost 4 bases and J lost 6, with 15 bases in between. The CDR3 is 14 residues long. Looked up from germline, CDR1 is MNHNS and CDR2 is SASEGT. The receptor was isolated from a girl aged 2-10 years in good health and CMV-seronegative. The source material was PBMCs. V gene TRBV6-1 combines with J gene TRBJ2-5; the D gene is possibly TRBD2 (5 bases). CDR3: CASSADFATKTQYF. For the CDR3, the DNA is TGTGCCAGCAGTGCGGACTTTGCCACGAAGACCCAGTACTTC.